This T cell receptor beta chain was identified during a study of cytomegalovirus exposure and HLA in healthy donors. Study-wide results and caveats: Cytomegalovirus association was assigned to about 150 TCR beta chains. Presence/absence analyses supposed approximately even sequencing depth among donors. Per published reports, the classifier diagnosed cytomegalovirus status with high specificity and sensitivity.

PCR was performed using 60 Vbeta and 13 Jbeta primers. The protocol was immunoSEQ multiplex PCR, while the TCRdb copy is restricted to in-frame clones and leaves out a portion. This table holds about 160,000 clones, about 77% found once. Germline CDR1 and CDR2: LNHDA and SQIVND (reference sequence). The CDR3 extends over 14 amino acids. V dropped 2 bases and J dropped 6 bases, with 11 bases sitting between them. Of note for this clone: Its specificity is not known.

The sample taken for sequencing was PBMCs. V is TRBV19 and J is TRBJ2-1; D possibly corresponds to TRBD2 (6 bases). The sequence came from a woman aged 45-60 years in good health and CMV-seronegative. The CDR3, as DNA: TGTGCCAGTAGTATAAGTAGCGGACTCAATGAGCAGTTCTTC. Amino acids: CASSISSGLNEQFF.